The 23 T cell receptor beta chains presented below share a single source sample, sequenced in a study of graft-versus-host responses after intestinal transplantation. Repertoires were generated with immunoSEQ multiplex PCR, while TCRdb's copy carries only in-frame clones and drops some. This sample has approximately 90,000 clones, with approximately 90% found just once. Their antigen targets remain unknown. The sequences come from unstimulated CD8+ T cells sorted from spleen or lymph node cells, collected before transplant. The source of these receptors is a human donor who was the organ donor for an intestinal transplant.

The gene calls are TRBV4-2 and TRBJ2-1; 7 positions match TRBD2. J gave up 1 base and V 0 bases, and 3 bases lay outside the gene matches. Germline V CDR1 and CDR2: LGHNA, YNFKEQ. This CDR3 is 16 amino acids long. The CDR3 DNA sequence: TGTGCCAGCAGCCAAGAATTGCGGGGGTCCTACAATGAGCAGTTCTTC. Translation: CASSQELRGSYNEQFF.

V usage is TRBV12-5 and J usage is TRBJ1-3, with a possible D match to TRBD1 (6 bases). The CDR3 runs to 16 residues. The germline V gene has CDR1 LGHNT and CDR2 FRNRAP. Between the trimmed V and J ends, which lost 4 bases and 0 bases, there was a span of 13 bases. The CDR3 loop is CASGSPDRPSGNTIYF. The CDR3 DNA sequence: TGTGCTAGTGGTTCCCCGGACAGACCCTCTGGAAACACCATATATTTT.

The chain combines TRBV28 with TRBJ2-7; the D call may be TRBD1 or TRBD2 (6 bases each). CDR1 is MDHEN and CDR2 is SYDVKM in the germline V gene. Trimming cost V 2 bases and J 2 bases, with 16 bases left between them. The CDR3 sequence is 16 residues long. CDR3 protein: CASSLSPQGLTYEQYF. The CDR3 DNA reads TGTGCCAGCAGTTTAAGCCCACAGGGACTTACCTACGAGCAGTACTTC.

The chain recombines TRBV19 with TRBJ1-1; no clear D. With 5 bases removed from V and 1 base from J, the gap between germline ends came to 11 bases. The CDR3 spans 14 residues. Germline CDR1 LNHDA, CDR2 SQIVND (reference sequence). The CDR3 DNA follows: TGTGCCAGTAGTCCTACGGGCGGGAACACTGAAGCTTTCTTT. Amino acid sequence: CASSPTGGNTEAFF.

The chain uses TRBV7-9 and TRBJ2-5, with D hard to call. V dropped 4 bases and J dropped 0 bases, with 12 bases sitting between them. Germline V gene data show CDR1 as SEHNR and CDR2 as FQNEAQ (reference sequence). CDR3 length: 15 amino acids. CDR3 region: CASSSSPVYQETQYF. The CDR3 region has the DNA TGTGCCAGCAGCTCCTCTCCTGTGTACCAAGAGACCCAGTACTTC.

This clone has just a few counts. The CDR3 nucleotides read TGTGCCAGCAGCCAAGAGACCCAGTACTTC. Residues: CASSQETQYF. The V call is TRBV7-8, the J call TRBJ2-5; D gene ambiguous. This CDR3 comprises 10 residues. Trimming pared 5 bases from V and 2 bases from J, leaving 0 bases between. In germline, CDR1 is SGHVS, CDR2 FQNEAQ.

The CDR3 is CASSSPREYEQYF. The CDR3 DNA is TGTGCCAGCAGCTCCCCACGGGAATACGAGCAGTACTTC. The V gene is TRBV7-9, the J gene TRBJ2-7; possible D gene TRBD2, 5 bases. This CDR3 has 13 amino acids. Between the trimmed V and J ends, which lost 4 bases and 4 bases, there was a span of 11 bases. Germline assignment: CDR1 SEHNR and CDR2 FQNEAQ (reference sequence).

The chain links TRBV27 to TRBJ1-2; 12 nucleotides match TRBD1. V shed 10 bases and J 8 bases; nucleotides not matched to a gene: 14. Germline CDR1 and CDR2: MNHEY and SMNVEV (reference sequence). This CDR3 region has 15 residues. The CDR3 nucleotides read TGTGCCACGGGGGGACCGGGACAGGGGGCGGAAGGCTACACCTTC. The encoded protein is CATGGPGQGAEGYTF.

This rearrangement joins TRBV30 to TRBJ2-6, with unresolved D. Germline lookup yields CDR1 GTSNPN and CDR2 SVGIG (reference sequence). V lost 1 base, J lost 0 bases, and 13 bases lay in between. The CDR3 contains 17 residues. The CDR3: CAWSELWTNSGANVLTF. CDR3 in DNA: TGTGCCTGGAGTGAGCTCTGGACCAACTCTGGGGCCAACGTCCTGACTTTC.

The chain uses TRBV7-6 and TRBJ2-7; 12 bases agree with TRBD2. The CDR3 totals 16 residues. V was pared by 4 bases and J by 6 bases, with 10 bases of the junction left unmatched. In germline, CDR1 is SGHVS, CDR2 FNYEAQ. DNA of the CDR3: TGTGCCAGCAGCTCCGCCACTAGCGGGAGGATAGGCGAGCAGTACTTC. This codes for CASSSATSGRIGEQYF.

The chain links TRBV4-1 to TRBJ2-5; D is uncertain. Deletions cut 4 bases from V and 5 bases from J, with 14 bases between. The germline CDR1 and CDR2 sequences are MGHRA and YSYEKL. This CDR3 comprises 14 residues. The CDR3 protein is CASSLVLSGETQYF. Here the CDR3 DNA reads TGCGCCAGCAGCCTAGTATTATCCGGGGAGACCCAGTACTTC.

This chain joins TRBV2 and TRBJ1-1; D is perhaps TRBD1 (5 bases). The CDR3 is 13 amino acids. From germline, CDR1 is SNHLY and CDR2 FYNNEI. The V end was cut by 6 bases, the J end by 0 bases, with 8 bases between. The CDR3 spells CASRPGMNTEAFF. CDR3 nucleotides: TGTGCCAGCAGACCAGGGATGAACACTGAAGCTTTCTTT.

The chain uses TRBV7-9 and TRBJ1-2; D is ambiguous. V lost 1 base, J lost 4 bases, and 10 bases lay in between. Germline assignment: CDR1 SEHNR and CDR2 FQNEAQ (reference sequence). The CDR3 runs to 14 residues. The CDR3 region is CASSLESLSYGYTF. DNA for the CDR3: TGTGCCAGCAGCTTAGAATCACTGTCCTATGGCTACACCTTC.

V is TRBV5-4 and J is TRBJ2-1, with TRBD2 identical over 9 bases. CDR3 length: 16 residues. J was trimmed by 4 bases and V by 4 bases; bases with no gene match: 9. Germline assignment: CDR1 SGHNT and CDR2 YYREEE (reference sequence). The CDR3 here is CASSQDQTSGYNEQFF. The DNA for the CDR3 is TGTGCCAGCAGCCAAGATCAGACTAGCGGTTACAATGAGCAGTTCTTC.

This chain links TRBV27 with TRBJ2-7; 7 nucleotides match TRBD2. J gave up 3 bases and V 1 base, and 6 bases lay outside the gene matches. The CDR3 sequence is 15 residues long. Germline assignment: CDR1 MNHEY and CDR2 SMNVEV (reference sequence). CDR3 residues: CASSLLASGNYEQYF. CDR3 DNA: TGTGCCAGCAGTTTATTAGCTAGCGGCAACTACGAGCAGTACTTC.

The V and J genes are TRBV29-1 and TRBJ2-7; D is possibly TRBD2 (5 bases). The V and J ends lost 7 bases and 5 bases respectively, with 12 bases between them. Per germline, CDR1 SQVTM and CDR2 ANQGSEA. This CDR3 contains 11 residues. This CDR3 reads CSAAYGDEQYF. The CDR3 DNA reads as TGCAGCGCCGCTTACGGGGACGAGCAGTACTTC.

For the CDR3, the DNA is TGCGCCAGCAGCCCTGGAACAGGGGGCTTTAGGACTGAAGCTTTCTTT. It is translated as CASSPGTGGFRTEAFF. This sequence joins TRBV4-1 and TRBJ1-1; 9 bases map to TRBD1. This CDR3 contains 16 residues. Germline V lookup: CDR1 MGHRA, CDR2 YSYEKL. After removal of 4 bases from V and 5 bases from J, the junction contained 11 bases not matched to a gene.

As regards this clone: The same CDR3 also results from other DNA sequences found in this sample. The chain uses TRBV6-5 and TRBJ2-7, with D perhaps TRBD1 (6 bases). CDR1 and CDR2 (germline): MNHEY, SVGAGI. The CDR3 is made up of 14 amino acids. Trimming stripped 0 bases from V and 2 bases from J, with 8 bases between. This CDR3 reads CASSYSTGTYEQYF. In DNA form, the CDR3 reads TGTGCCAGCAGTTACTCGACAGGAACCTACGAGCAGTACTTC.

The gene calls are TRBV16 and TRBJ2-7; the D is unclear. The germline V gene has CDR1 KGHSY and CDR2 FQNENV. The CDR3 consists of 14 residues. V was clipped by 2 bases and J by 0 bases, with 8 bases between them. The CDR3 DNA reads TGTGCCAGCAGCCAAGACTCCTACTCCTACGAGCAGTACTTC. Protein product: CASSQDSYSYEQYF.

The chain has TRBV5-1 and TRBJ2-1; 13 positions match TRBD2. Germline assignment: CDR1 SGHRS and CDR2 YFSETQ. Trimming removed 4 bases from V and 6 bases from J; junction bases left unmatched: 4. The CDR3 contains 15 residues. The DNA of the CDR3 is TGCGCCAGCAGCCCCGGGACTAGCGGGGCCAATGAGCAGTTCTTC. Protein product: CASSPGTSGANEQFF. The complete variable domain, with remaining parts taken from reference TRBV5-1 and TRBJ2-1, reads KAGVTQTPRYLIKTRGQQVTLSCSPISGHRSVSWYQQTPGQGLQFLFEYFSETQRNKGNFPGRFSGRQFSNSRSEMNVSTLELGDSALYLCASSPGTSGANEQFFGPGTRLTVL.

The genes are TRBV4-1 and TRBJ2-1; 9 bases agree with TRBD2. The CDR3 is made up of 15 amino acids. Germline V gene data show CDR1 as MGHRA and CDR2 as YSYEKL. The V segment lost 5 bases and the J segment 8 bases; nucleotides outside the gene matches: 10. This CDR3 reads CASSYAAGGGDEQFF. The CDR3 nucleotides are TGCGCCAGCAGCTACGCAGCGGGAGGTGGGGATGAGCAGTTCTTC.

J is TRBJ2-6 and V is TRBV11-3, with 11 bases matching TRBD2. The CDR3 covers 19 residues. Trimming at V came to 3 bases and at J to 0 bases, leaving 7 bases not matched to a gene. Germline CDR1 reads SGHNT; CDR2 reads YENEEA. CDR3 nucleotide sequence: TGTGCCAGCAGCTTCTTTCCTAGCGGGAGGAACTCTGGGGCCAACGTCCTGACTTTC. It is translated as CASSFFPSGRNSGANVLTF. Filled out from reference TRBV11-3 and TRBJ2-6, the complete variable domain reads EAGVVQSPRYKIIEKKQPVAFWCNPISGHNTLYWYLQNLGQGPELLIRYENEEAVDDSQLPKDRFSAERLKGVDSTLKIQPAELGDSAVYLCASSFFPSGRNSGANVLTFGAGSRLTVL.

The CDR3 is CASSLDISGNTIYF. CDR3 in DNA: TGTGCCAGCAGCTTAGACATCTCTGGAAACACCATATATTTT. The chain couples TRBV11-2 to TRBJ1-3; no clear D gene. The ends were cut back, 0 bases at V and 0 bases at J, with 3 bases in the middle. Germline CDR1 reads SGHAT; CDR2 reads FQNNGV. CDR3 length equals 14 residues.